This TCR beta chain stems from a study of OX40 agonist ivuxolimab in advanced cancers. TCRdb keeps only in-frame clones here, not all; method: immunoSEQ multiplex PCR. The sample yields over 9,500 clones, approximately 90% seen once. This CDR3 spans 11 amino acids. Germline V gene data show CDR1 as MNHGY and CDR2 as SAAAGT. V lost 2 bases to trimming and J lost 13 bases, with 11 bases between them. V usage is TRBV6-8 and J usage is TRBJ1-1, with D perhaps matching TRBD1 (5 bases). This clonotype originated in an adult with an advanced solid tumor such as melanoma, head and neck, liver or kidney cancer. This material consisted of CD4+ or CD8+ T cells sorted from blood, taken in a trial of the OX40 agonist ivuxolimab. The CDR3 DNA reads as TGTGCCAGCAGTTACCGGGACGAGGGTTTCTTT. Translating gives CASSYRDEGFF.